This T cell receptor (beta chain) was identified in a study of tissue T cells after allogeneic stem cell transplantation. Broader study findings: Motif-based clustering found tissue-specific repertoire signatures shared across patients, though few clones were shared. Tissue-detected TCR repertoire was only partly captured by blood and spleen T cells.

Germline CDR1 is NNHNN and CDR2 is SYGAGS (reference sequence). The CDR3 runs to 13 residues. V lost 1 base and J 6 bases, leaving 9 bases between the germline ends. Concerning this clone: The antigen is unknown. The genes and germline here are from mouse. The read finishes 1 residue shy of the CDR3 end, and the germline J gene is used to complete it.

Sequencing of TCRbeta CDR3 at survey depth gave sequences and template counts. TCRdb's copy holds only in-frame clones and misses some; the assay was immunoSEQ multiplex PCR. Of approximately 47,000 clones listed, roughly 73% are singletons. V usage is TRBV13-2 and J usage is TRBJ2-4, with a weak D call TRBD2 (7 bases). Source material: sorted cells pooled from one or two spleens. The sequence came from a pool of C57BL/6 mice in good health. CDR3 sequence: CASGDSGGNTLYF. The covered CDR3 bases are TGTGCCAGCGGTGATTCGGGGGGCAACACCTTGTAC.